Reported below is one T cell receptor (beta chain). Its antigen is not yet known. Within one base of it there is no much larger clone, and no base qualities were kept. The library came from the immunoSEQ multiplex PCR assay. A mixture of 60 forward primers for TCR Vbeta segments and 13 reverse primers for TCR Jbeta segments was used in the multiplex PCR. A multiplex PCR assay on genomic DNA amplified the CDR3 region of rearranged TCR beta genes. On the Illumina HiSeq System, the amplified TCR beta libraries were sequenced as 87-base-pair reads. Concerning the study's data processing: Across the 640 or so repertoires, a later analysis counted some 81 million unique TCR beta chains, roughly 11 million of which were shared by at least two donors. To remove PCR and sequencing errors, raw reads were error-corrected and collapsed into unique sequences using a nearest-neighbor algorithm that merged closely related sequences. To assign V, D and J gene segments, CDR3 sequences were aligned to IMGT reference sequences. Each retained sequence needed at least a six-nucleotide match to both a V gene segment and a J gene segment. A rearrangement counted as productive if the CDR3 had no stop codons and remained in frame with V and J, and every other rearrangement counted as non-productive. Following IMGT convention, CDR3 was defined as the stretch from the second conserved V-encoded cysteine to the conserved J-encoded phenylalanine. Sequences without an unambiguous match to a single V gene segment were excluded from the earlier analysis of 587 of the donors. In an earlier analysis of around 590 of the donors, a V segment was called functional when productive rearrangements were above 56.7%, and segregating when the standard deviation between donors exceeded 5%. To diagnose cytomegalovirus status from the catalog of TCR beta chain sequences, a statistical classification framework was built. A later analysis assigned V and J genes by comparing TCR nucleotide sequences with IMGT/GENE-DB human TR gene sequences. The TCRdist pipeline was used in a later analysis to assign CDR3 sequences and most-parsimonious VDJ recombination scenarios. In a later analysis, each TCR beta chain was defined by its CDR3 amino acid sequence together with its V-gene family, and reads lacking a unique V-gene family were excluded. As a way to deal with suspected cross-contamination and a sequencing artifact, a later analysis dropped 450 to 700 nucleotide sequences that were highly shared and had low generation probability. A later analysis calculated a clonal expansion index for each public chain from normalized within-repertoire ranks of inferred template counts. Generation probabilities in a later analysis came from a VDJ recombination model fitted to out-of-frame rearrangements, and those results were checked against IGoR. Hypergeometric tests were used in a later analysis to score TCR-TCR, TCR-HLA and TCR-CMV co-occurrence, with a repertoire-size bias correction applied to the TCR pairs. A later analysis estimated false discovery rates by permuting HLA or CMV assignments 20 times. In a later analysis, co-occurring TCRs were grouped using DBSCAN, and TCRdist sequence similarity was added for clustering within HLA-allele-positive subsets. Repertoires with fewer than 30,000 or more than 120,000 public chains, plus five repertoires with anomalous nucleotide sharing, were excluded from co-occurrence clustering. Entries here come from immuneACCESS through TCRdb and include only in-frame sequences with V and J called. Some clones fail to appear in such tables; in the studies checked, an unresolved V gene covers under half of the shortfall, and the cause of the remainder is unknown. V and J calls and clone size are copied from that table; D and trimming were computed from the DNA. The table for this sample lists some 180,000 clones; 75% to 90% of them were counted only once. The top ten constitute approximately 2.4% of the sample.

CDR1 and CDR2 were assigned from the germline V gene as MNHEY and SVGAGI. V and J lose 3 bases and 0 bases, and a span of 8 bases separates them. The CDR3 spans 15 residues, from the cysteine through the phenylalanine. Of the read, only the CDR3 DNA is kept; its 45 bases are in frame from base 1. The data derive from a study of cytomegalovirus exposure and HLA in healthy donors (dated by TCRdb to about 2017). Background for the entire study: According to an earlier analysis of around 600 of the donors, some 180 million T cells yielded 117 million unique TCR beta sequences and about 300 Gb of sequence data. About 300 gigabases of sequencing data and approximately 80 million unique TCR sequences were included in an early release covering about 620 HLA-typed donors. Among the approximately 400 genotyped donors, 75% to 90% belonged to the genetic ancestry cluster associated with self-reported Caucasian donors. The study aimed to test whether signatures of past pathogen exposure could be identified by cataloging public T cell receptors. The study used immunosequencing to profile the T cell repertoires of more than 650 subjects and linked those repertoires to cytomegalovirus serostatus. In addition to the first cohort of several hundred subjects, a separate validation cohort of approximately 120 different subjects was used. High-throughput TCR immunosequencing, statistical association of individual TCRs with disease status, and machine learning were combined to predict cytomegalovirus infection status. A later analysis re-examined previously published TCR beta repertoires from more than 650 donors and added high-resolution HLA genotyping to investigate patterns of TCR occurrence. Rather than using new phenotypic data, the later analysis identified candidate immune exposures from TCR beta sequences and from how often those sequences occurred across donors. In an earlier analysis of 500 to 650 of the donors, high-throughput TCR beta sequencing was used to judge whether each TCR beta V gene segment behaved as functional or pseudogenic. Donor age, sex, ethnicity and CMV serostatus were collected together with the repertoire data. A later genetic analysis used genome-wide SNP genotypes for about 55% of the 666 donors, treating that subset as a discovery cohort. All discovery cohort repertoires had been generated on a single sequencing platform. HLA typing covered class I and class II loci at four-digit resolution. Typing coverage differed by locus: A, B, C, DRB1 and DQB1 were typed in about 629-640 donors, DQA1 in about 550, DPA1 in around 610, and DPB1 in just under 490. Roughly five DR-DQ haplotypes were handled as single units for association and clustering because linkage in the cohort was strong. Among about 390 genotyped donors of the cohort, an average of about 240,000 unique TCR beta nucleotide sequences were sequenced per donor, approximately 20% of them non-productive. Overall results and qualifications from the work: Correlated functional status among segregating V segments might be attributable to linkage disequilibrium, but an unknown experimental factor could not be ruled out. Across donors, most TCR sequences were observed very rarely, whereas some public TCRs were present in many individuals. The study listed 164 TCR beta chains as associated with cytomegalovirus. According to a later analysis, parvovirus B19, influenza, CMV and Epstein-Barr virus appeared linked to several top co-occurrence clusters. According to a later analysis, most CMV-associated TCR beta chains appeared to be HLA-restricted, and the HLA associations seemed to be driven largely by CMV exposure. Specific HLA alleles were associated with 18,000 or so TCR beta sequences at a false discovery rate of 0.05 in a later analysis. A further reported finding was that TCR beta sequences accurately predicted the HLA-A and HLA-B alleles for most subjects in the first cohort. The authors suggested that the approach could potentially be generalized to other disease states and immunological phenotypes. Strong co-occurrence of HLA alleles, especially DR and DQ, made assigning TCR associations to individual alleles difficult. Roughly 15 rarely observed V segments, including chromosome 9 orphons, were excluded from the earlier analysis of a few hundred of the donors because counts were too low. Only TCR beta chains were sequenced in this cohort, and the absence of alpha or paired-chain data limited detectable features. In a later analysis, TCR association rates were found to vary across HLA loci, with the most associated TCRs seen for DRB1 alleles and the fewest for HLA-C alleles. The 87-base-pair reads could not distinguish some IMGT-functional V segments, including TRBV6-2 and TRBV6-3, so those segments were excluded. In an earlier analysis of some 500 of the donors, most TCR beta V segments appeared in productive rearrangements about 87% or about 30% of the time, broadly matching IMGT annotations. Immune exposure information for the cohort was limited to CMV serostatus. Compared with equally common non-associated chains, HLA-associated TCR beta chains in a later analysis were more clonally expanded and had lower generation probabilities. Because HLA typing was missing for some donors at each locus, association tests included only the typed subset. A later genetic analysis reported fewer N-insertions in productive TCRs among donors in an Asian-associated ancestry cluster than the roughly 720-donor mean. A group of highly shared sequence variants was considered likely to be a technical artifact of the sequencing pipeline. An association between a missense DCLRE1C variant and V-gene and J-gene trimming of TCR beta chains was found in a later genetic analysis and replicated in an independent cohort. Presence/absence analyses assumed roughly uniform sequencing depth across donors, an assumption that may not hold. Three of the identified cytomegalovirus-associated TCR beta chains were confirmed in vitro to be specific for cytomegalovirus antigens. The classifier was reported to diagnose cytomegalovirus status with high specificity and sensitivity in both the original and validation cohorts.

The cohort comprised under 700 healthy bone marrow donors. At the time of sampling, every cohort member was nominally healthy, though immune exposures that went unrecorded were likely present. The donor tested CMV seronegative, placing the donor among the roughly 400 seronegative members of the cohort. Every donor gave a peripheral blood sample, and the peripheral blood mononuclear cells from that sample were used for TCR beta sequencing. The Qiagen DNeasy Blood Extraction Kit was used to extract genomic DNA from the blood cell samples. The clonotype originates from a male donor in good health and CMV-seronegative. The chain is encoded by TRBV6-5 joined to TRBJ1-4; the D gene identity is not certain. The sequenced sample consisted of PBMCs. The DNA sequence follows: TGTGCCAGCAGTTATGAGGTTACAACTAATGAAAAACTGTTTTTT. Translated, it gives CASSYEVTTNEKLFF.